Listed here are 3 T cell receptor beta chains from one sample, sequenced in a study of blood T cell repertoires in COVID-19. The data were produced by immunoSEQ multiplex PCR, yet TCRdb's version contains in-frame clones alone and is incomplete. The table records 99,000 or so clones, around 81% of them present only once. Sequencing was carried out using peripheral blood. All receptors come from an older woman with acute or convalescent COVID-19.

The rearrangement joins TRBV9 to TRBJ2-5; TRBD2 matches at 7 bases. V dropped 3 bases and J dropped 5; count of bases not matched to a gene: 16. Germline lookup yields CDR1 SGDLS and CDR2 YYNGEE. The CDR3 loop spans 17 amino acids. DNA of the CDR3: TGTGCCAGCAGCGCCCCGGGGACCGCCCGGGGGGTTGAGACCCAGTACTTC. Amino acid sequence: CASSAPGTARGVETQYF. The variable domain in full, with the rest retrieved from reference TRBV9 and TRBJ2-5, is DSGVTQTPKHLITATGQRVTLRCSPRSGDLSVYWYQQSLDQGLQFLIQYYNGEERAKGNILERFSAQQFPDLHSELNLSSLELGDSALYFCASSAPGTARGVETQYFGPGTRLLVL.

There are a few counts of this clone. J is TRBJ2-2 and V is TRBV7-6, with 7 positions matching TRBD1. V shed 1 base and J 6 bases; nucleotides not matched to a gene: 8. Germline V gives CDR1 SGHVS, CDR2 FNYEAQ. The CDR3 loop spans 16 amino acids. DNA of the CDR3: TGTGCCAGCAGCTTAGGAGCAGGGGGTAGTCCCGGGGAGCTGTTTTTT. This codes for CASSLGAGGSPGELFF. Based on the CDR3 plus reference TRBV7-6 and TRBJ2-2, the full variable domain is GAGVSQSPRYKVTKRGQDVALRCDPISGHVSLYWYRQALGQGPEFLTYFNYEAQQDKSGLPNDRFSAERPEGSISTLTIQRTEQRDSAMYRCASSLGAGGSPGELFFGEGSRLTVL.

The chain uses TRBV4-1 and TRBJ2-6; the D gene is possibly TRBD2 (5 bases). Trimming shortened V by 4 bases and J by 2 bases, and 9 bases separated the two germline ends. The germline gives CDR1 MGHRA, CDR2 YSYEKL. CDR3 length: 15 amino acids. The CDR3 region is CASSLGRAGANVLTF. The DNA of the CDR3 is TGCGCCAGCAGCCTCGGGCGGGCTGGGGCCAACGTCCTGACTTTC.